The rows below give T cell receptor beta chains drawn from one sample of a study of blood T cell repertoires in COVID-19. TCRdb keeps only in-frame clones here, not all; method: immunoSEQ multiplex PCR. The sample lists over 85,000 clones, 70% to 90% occurring once. Source material: peripheral blood. Every receptor here comes from a human donor in a cohort sampled during active COVID-19. Both conserved end residues are part of each CDR3. Fields, in order: CDR3 DNA, CDR3 protein, clone size, V gene, CDR3 length, J gene, D gene. A D gene is named only where the DNA matches it firmly. Where a row states a size, it is once, few, many or the class of an expanded clone; other rows omit it.

DNA: TGTGCCAGCAGTTTGGGACAGGGTTACGGGGCCAACGTCCTGACTTTC
CDR3: CASSLGQGYGANVLTF
size: .
V: TRBV28
length: 16
J: TRBJ2-6
D: TRBD1

DNA: TGTGCCAGCAGTTTATCGGGGGGAGACAGCTCCTACGAGCAGTACTTC
CDR3: CASSLSGGDSSYEQYF
size: once
V: TRBV27
length: 16
J: TRBJ2-7
D: .

DNA: TGCGCCAGCAGCCAAGACGTGGACAGGGAATCGAACACCGGGGAGCTGTTTTTT
CDR3: CASSQDVDRESNTGELFF
size: .
V: TRBV4-3
length: 18
J: TRBJ2-2
D: TRBD1

DNA: TGCGCCAGCAGCCAAGGTGAAGGAGCGACCTACGAGCAGTACTTC
CDR3: CASSQGEGATYEQYF
size: .
V: TRBV4-3
length: 15
J: TRBJ2-7
D: .

DNA: TGTGCCAGCAGTGGACAGGGGTTGAGCAATCAGCCCCAGCATTTT
CDR3: CASSGQGLSNQPQHF
size: .
V: TRBV2
length: 15
J: TRBJ1-5
D: TRBD1

DNA: TGTGCCATCAGCGGAGGCGGTAACACCGGGGAGCTGTTTTTT
CDR3: CAISGGGNTGELFF
size: .
V: TRBV10-3
length: 14
J: TRBJ2-2
D: .

DNA: TGTGCCAGCAGTGAGTTGAGGGGAGGGAGCTACTACAATGAGCAGTTCTTC
CDR3: CASSELRGGSYYNEQFF
size: .
V: TRBV6-1
length: 17
J: TRBJ2-1
D: TRBD2

DNA: TGTGCCAGCAGTTACCGGGGGTTGGGTGAGCAGTTCTTC
CDR3: CASSYRGLGEQFF
size: .
V: TRBV6-5
length: 13
J: TRBJ2-1
D: .

DNA: TGTGCCAGCAGCTTGACAGTCGGGCGTTCTCACAATGAGCAGTTCTTC
CDR3: CASSLTVGRSHNEQFF
size: .
V: TRBV11-2
length: 16
J: TRBJ2-1
D: .

DNA: TGTGCCAGCAGCGACAGGGTCGGAAATCAGCCCCAGCATTTT
CDR3: CASSDRVGNQPQHF
size: .
V: TRBV28
length: 14
J: TRBJ1-5
D: TRBD1

DNA: TGTGCCAGCTCTCCGGGTCTGAACACTGAAGCTTTCTTT
CDR3: CASSPGLNTEAFF
size: .
V: TRBV2
length: 13
J: TRBJ1-1
D: .

DNA: TGCGCCAGCAGTTGGGACAGACAAGAGACCCAGTACTTC
CDR3: CASSWDRQETQYF
size: .
V: TRBV10-2
length: 13
J: TRBJ2-5
D: TRBD1

DNA: TGTGCCAGCAGTTCGGGTCCGGTATCACCCCTCCACTTT
CDR3: CASSSGPVSPLHF
size: .
V: TRBV27
length: 13
J: TRBJ1-6
D: .

DNA: TGTGCCAGCAGCTCGGACAGGAACACTGAAGCTTTCTTT
CDR3: CASSSDRNTEAFF
size: .
V: TRBV7-2
length: 13
J: TRBJ1-1
D: .

DNA: TGTGCCAGCAGTTACTCGAATAGGGAGATTAGGGGGCCCACTGAAGCTTTCTTT
CDR3: CASSYSNREIRGPTEAFF
size: .
V: TRBV6-2/TRBV6-3
length: 18
J: TRBJ1-1
D: TRBD1

DNA: TGTGCCAGCAGCGTACTTACGAGCTCCTATAATTCACCCCTCCACTTT
CDR3: CASSVLTSSYNSPLHF
size: .
V: TRBV9
length: 16
J: TRBJ1-6
D: .

DNA: TGTGCCAGCAGTTACACCCCGGCGGAGGTTGGGCAGTATTTT
CDR3: CASSYTPAEVGQYF
size: .
V: TRBV6-5
length: 14
J: TRBJ2-3
D: .

DNA: TGTGCCAGCAGGCCCCGAGGGGGGAACACTGAAGCTTTCTTT
CDR3: CASRPRGGNTEAFF
size: .
V: TRBV14
length: 14
J: TRBJ1-1
D: .

DNA: TGTGCCAGCAGCACAAGCGGGGGGGCTCCGACAGATACGCAGTATTTT
CDR3: CASSTSGGAPTDTQYF
size: .
V: TRBV7-9
length: 16
J: TRBJ2-3
D: TRBD2

DNA: TGTGCCAGCTACCGGGTTGCGGTACCGGTCGAGCAGTACTTC
CDR3: CASYRVAVPVEQYF
size: .
V: TRBV6-5
length: 14
J: TRBJ2-7
D: .

DNA: TGTGCCAGCAGACAGGGGGGGGCCTACGAGCAGTACTTC
CDR3: CASRQGGAYEQYF
size: .
V: TRBV27
length: 13
J: TRBJ2-7
D: .

DNA: TGTGCCAGCAGTATCCGAAGGGAGGGGACTGAAGCTTTCTTT
CDR3: CASSIRREGTEAFF
size: .
V: TRBV6-6
length: 14
J: TRBJ1-1
D: .

DNA: TGTGCCAGCAGCGGGAGGGCAGCTAATTCACCCCTCCACTTT
CDR3: CASSGRAANSPLHF
size: .
V: TRBV9
length: 14
J: TRBJ1-6
D: .

DNA: TGTGCCAGCAGCGAATCAGACAGGGGGCTTATCTACGAGCAGTACTTC
CDR3: CASSESDRGLIYEQYF
size: .
V: TRBV11-2
length: 16
J: TRBJ2-7
D: TRBD1

DNA: TGCGCCAGCAGCCAAGCCCGGACAGGGAGCAATCAGCCCCAGCATTTT
CDR3: CASSQARTGSNQPQHF
size: .
V: TRBV4-1
length: 16
J: TRBJ1-5
D: TRBD1

DNA: TGTGCCAGCAGTGAAGCGGTTAGTGGGAGCCACTACACCTTC
CDR3: CASSEAVSGSHYTF
size: once
V: TRBV6-1
length: 14
J: TRBJ1-2
D: .

DNA: TGTGCCAGCAGCCCACACGATTCACCCCTCCACTTT
CDR3: CASSPHDSPLHF
size: .
V: TRBV5-4
length: 12
J: TRBJ1-6
D: .

DNA: TGTGCCAGCAGCTCCCAAAGAACTAGCGGGAGGGTATACAATGAGCAGTTCTTC
CDR3: CASSSQRTSGRVYNEQFF
size: once
V: TRBV7-2
length: 18
J: TRBJ2-1
D: TRBD2

DNA: TGTGCCAGCAGTACAAATTCGGGGAGTATCAGGGAAAAACTGTTTTTT
CDR3: CASSTNSGSIREKLFF
size: .
V: TRBV28
length: 16
J: TRBJ1-4
D: .

DNA: TGTGCCAGCAGTTCCCTCGGCGGGAGGGCTTACAATGAGCAGTTCTTC
CDR3: CASSSLGGRAYNEQFF
size: .
V: TRBV28
length: 16
J: TRBJ2-1
D: TRBD2

DNA: TGTGCCAGCAGCCGGCGGGACAGATATTCAGATACGCAGTATTTT
CDR3: CASSRRDRYSDTQYF
size: .
V: TRBV3-1/TRBV3-2
length: 15
J: TRBJ2-3
D: .

DNA: TGCGCCAGCAGCTTACTAACAGGGTTGAGCACTGAAGCTTTCTTT
CDR3: CASSLLTGLSTEAFF
size: .
V: TRBV5-1
length: 15
J: TRBJ1-1
D: .

DNA: TGTGCCAGCAGTTTCTCCGGGACTAGTACCGGGGAGCTGTTTTTT
CDR3: CASSFSGTSTGELFF
size: .
V: TRBV27
length: 15
J: TRBJ2-2
D: TRBD2

DNA: TGTGCCACCGTCAGGGCGGACTATGGCTACACCTTC
CDR3: CATVRADYGYTF
size: .
V: TRBV6-5
length: 12
J: TRBJ1-2
D: .

DNA: TGTGCCAGCAGCCTGGGGCGGCAGCTGATCTCTGGAAACACCATATATTTT
CDR3: CASSLGRQLISGNTIYF
size: once
V: TRBV7-8
length: 17
J: TRBJ1-3
D: .

DNA: TGCGCCACCGAACCTGGGGGGGGGAACACTGAAGCTTTCTTT
CDR3: CATEPGGGNTEAFF
size: .
V: TRBV5-1
length: 14
J: TRBJ1-1
D: .

DNA: TGTGCCAGCAGCCGACTAGGAGATCGTGCTTTCTTT
CDR3: CASSRLGDRAFF
size: few
V: TRBV7-9
length: 12
J: TRBJ1-1
D: .

DNA: TGTGCCAGCATTGTTCAGGGTCATAGGGGCACTGAAGCTTTCTTT
CDR3: CASIVQGHRGTEAFF
size: few
V: TRBV6-5
length: 15
J: TRBJ1-1
D: .

DNA: TGTGCCAGCAGTGGAGGGGGCTTCACCGGGGAGCTGTTTTTT
CDR3: CASSGGGFTGELFF
size: .
V: TRBV6-4
length: 14
J: TRBJ2-2
D: TRBD1

DNA: TGTGCCAGCAGCTTAGTCGCGGGGAGGTTCGACGAGCAGTACTTC
CDR3: CASSLVAGRFDEQYF
size: .
V: TRBV7-2
length: 15
J: TRBJ2-7
D: .

DNA: TGTGCCAGCCGGCGGGGATCTGAAAAACTGTTTTTT
CDR3: CASRRGSEKLFF
size: .
V: TRBV6-5
length: 12
J: TRBJ1-4
D: .

DNA: TGTGCCAGCAGCTTAACTGACAGGGGGCGGAACGAGCAGTACTTC
CDR3: CASSLTDRGRNEQYF
size: .
V: TRBV7-6
length: 15
J: TRBJ2-7
D: TRBD1

DNA: TGTGCCATAGGGGACAGCAACCAGTCGCCCCAGCATTTT
CDR3: CAIGDSNQSPQHF
size: .
V: TRBV19
length: 13
J: TRBJ1-5
D: TRBD1

DNA: TGTGCCAGCAGTTCCAGACAGGGTGAAGAGTTCTTC
CDR3: CASSSRQGEEFF
size: .
V: TRBV6-5
length: 12
J: TRBJ2-1
D: TRBD1

DNA: TGTGCCAGCAGCGAGACAGGGTTCTGGGAGACCCAGTACTTC
CDR3: CASSETGFWETQYF
size: .
V: TRBV9
length: 14
J: TRBJ2-5
D: TRBD1

DNA: TGTGCCAGCAGCCGGTTCTCTGGGGCCAACGTCCTGACTTTC
CDR3: CASSRFSGANVLTF
size: once
V: TRBV28
length: 14
J: TRBJ2-6
D: .

DNA: TGTGCCAGCTCACCGAGGGACAGCATGAACACTGAAGCTTTCTTT
CDR3: CASSPRDSMNTEAFF
size: .
V: TRBV18
length: 15
J: TRBJ1-1
D: TRBD1

DNA: TGTGCCAGCAGCCCCGGGACTAGCGCCTACAATGAGCAGTTCTTC
CDR3: CASSPGTSAYNEQFF
size: once
V: TRBV7-2
length: 15
J: TRBJ2-1
D: TRBD2

DNA: TGCAGTGCTAGTCTAGGCTCCCTCTACAATGAGCAGTTCTTC
CDR3: CSASLGSLYNEQFF
size: .
V: TRBV20-1
length: 14
J: TRBJ2-1
D: .

DNA: TGTGCCACCAGCCTCGGGAACACTGAAGCTTTCTTT
CDR3: CATSLGNTEAFF
size: .
V: TRBV15
length: 12
J: TRBJ1-1
D: .

DNA: TGTGCCAGCAGTGTTTCTAGGTCGCCTCTTAGCACAGATACGCAGTATTTT
CDR3: CASSVSRSPLSTDTQYF
size: .
V: TRBV6-2/TRBV6-3
length: 17
J: TRBJ2-3
D: .

DNA: TGCGCCAGCAGCTTGGTCCAGGGGGCCCAAGAGACCCAGTACTTC
CDR3: CASSLVQGAQETQYF
size: .
V: TRBV5-1
length: 15
J: TRBJ2-5
D: TRBD1

DNA: TGTGCCAGCAGAAGGGACTTGGCATACAATGAGCAGTTCTTC
CDR3: CASRRDLAYNEQFF
size: .
V: TRBV6-4
length: 14
J: TRBJ2-1
D: .

DNA: TGTGCCAGCTCTGGGGCAGGACCCTACGAGCAGTACTTC
CDR3: CASSGAGPYEQYF
size: .
V: TRBV18
length: 13
J: TRBJ2-7
D: .

DNA: TGTGCCAGCAGCCGGACAGGAAGAAACACTGAAGCTTTCTTT
CDR3: CASSRTGRNTEAFF
size: .
V: TRBV2
length: 14
J: TRBJ1-1
D: TRBD1

DNA: TGCGCCAGCAGACTCTACAGGGGGCGAGAGACCCAGTACTTC
CDR3: CASRLYRGRETQYF
size: .
V: TRBV5-1
length: 14
J: TRBJ2-5
D: TRBD1

DNA: TGTGCCAGCAGCTTAGAACAGAGCAATCAGCCCCAGCATTTT
CDR3: CASSLEQSNQPQHF
size: .
V: TRBV7-9
length: 14
J: TRBJ1-5
D: .

DNA: TGTGCCAGCAGCGTAGGGGCAGGGGTGGGGAACACTGAAGCTTTCTTT
CDR3: CASSVGAGVGNTEAFF
size: .
V: TRBV9
length: 16
J: TRBJ1-1
D: .

DNA: TGTGCCAGCTCCTACACTGAAGCTTTCTTT
CDR3: CASSYTEAFF
size: .
V: TRBV21-1
length: 10
J: TRBJ1-1
D: .

DNA: TGCGCCAGCAGCCAACAAGCCCTAGCGGGAGGGGTGGAGACCCAGTACTTC
CDR3: CASSQQALAGGVETQYF
size: .
V: TRBV4-3
length: 17
J: TRBJ2-5
D: TRBD2